The clone carrying this T cell receptor beta chain has at least ten counts. Its specificity is unknown. These data are taken from a study of a mutant IDH1 vaccine in newly diagnosed glioma. As for the study in general: Patients received vaccination from 4-6 weeks after radiotherapy alone, or with temozolomide cycles. V12 occurred at week 35 and V13 at week 47. A roughly 62% male, approximately 40% female split and a mean age of approximately 38 years characterized treated patients.

The data were produced by immunoSEQ multiplex PCR, yet TCRdb's version contains in-frame clones alone and is incomplete. The sample gives around 44,000 clones, 65% to 80% of which show up once; more than 6.5% is in the top ten. Germline V CDR1 and CDR2: SGHNT, YYREEE (reference sequence). The CDR3 loop spans 16 amino acids. Trimming removed 0 bases from V and 0 bases from J, with 9 bases in between. Time point described: week 35, safety follow-up. In the vaccine, a single dose held 300 ug of the mutant IDH1 20-mer peptide, along with topical imiquimod. The sequencing here drew on PBMCs, taken from a glioma patient whose treatment included an IDH1 peptide vaccine. The receptor comes from a middle-aged man with glioma. The chain uses TRBV5-4 and TRBJ1-4; a weak D match, TRBD1 (5 bases). The CDR3 protein is CASSLDAGSTNEKLFF. CDR3 nucleotides: TGTGCCAGCAGCTTGGACGCAGGGTCAACTAATGAAAAACTGTTTTTT.